These 4 T cell receptor beta chains originate from one sample sequenced in a study of shared clonotypes between healthy human individuals. The table came from immunoSEQ multiplex PCR; TCRdb's copy has only in-frame clones and leaves some out. The sample consists of a few million clones, approximately 94% of them appearing once. The sequencing input was naive CD4+ T cells sorted from blood. Subset described: CD45RA+ positively selected. The receptors were sampled from a man aged 18 to 29 in good health.

In its sample, this clone was seen once. V gene TRBV5-8 combines with J gene TRBJ2-7; D perhaps matches TRBD1 (5 bases). The germline V and J ends were trimmed by 4 bases and 0 bases, with 14 bases remaining between them. The CDR3 covers 15 residues. CDR1 is SGHTS, CDR2 YDEGEE, per germline. The DNA of the CDR3 is TGTGCCAGCAGCCACTTCAGGGCGAGCTCCTACGAGCAGTACTTC. Translation gives CASSHFRASSYEQYF.

The J gene is TRBJ1-1, the V gene TRBV7-2; D is undetermined. V lost 3 bases, J lost 2 bases, and 10 bases lay in between. Germline V gives CDR1 SGHTA, CDR2 FQGNSA. CDR3 length: 14 amino acids. CDR3 nucleotide sequence: TGTGCCAGCAGCTTTCAGATAATAAACACTGAAGCTTTCTTT. It specifies CASSFQIINTEAFF.

With regard to this clone: Germline and junction disagree at one end, which may indicate a read error. The chain carries TRBV28 and TRBJ1-2; the D gene is possibly TRBD1 (6 bases). The germline CDR1 and CDR2 sequences are MDHEN and SYDVKM. The CDR3 runs to 12 residues. The CDR3 loop reads CASSSRDTDTNF. CDR3 nucleotides: TGTGCCAGCAGCTCCAGGGACACGGATACCAACTTC.

The CDR3 loop is CASSSLAQQETQYF. The CDR3 DNA is TGCGCCAGCAGCTCTCTAGCGCAACAAGAGACCCAGTACTTC. This chain joins TRBV5-1 and TRBJ2-5; D is perhaps TRBD2 (6 bases). V gave up 3 bases and J gave up 2 bases, with 11 bases separating them. CDR1 is SGHRS and CDR2 is YFSETQ in the germline V gene. The CDR3 covers 14 residues.